These 24 T cell receptor beta chains were sequenced from one sample in a study of blood T cell repertoires in COVID-19. Profiling relied on immunoSEQ multiplex PCR, and the TCRdb table lists in-frame clones only, not all of them. The sample shows 180,000 or so clones, about 85% of them seen only once. Input material: PBMCs or T cells enriched from blood (not recorded which). These receptors were taken from a man in his forties or fifties who had recovered from COVID-19.

The chain carries TRBV11-1 and TRBJ2-2, with a possible D match to TRBD2 (6 bases). V dropped 5 bases and J dropped 5 bases, with 12 bases sitting between them. Germline CDR1 reads SGHAT; CDR2 reads FQDESV (reference sequence). The CDR3 is 14 amino acids. The CDR3 DNA follows: TGTGCCAGCAGCCCGACACGGGGGACCGGGGAGCTGTTTTTT. Translated: CASSPTRGTGELFF.

The chain recombines TRBV27 with TRBJ2-3; perhaps TRBD2 as D (5 bases). CDR1 is MNHEY, CDR2 SMNVEV, per germline (reference sequence). With 4 bases removed from V and 14 bases from J, the gap between germline ends came to 16 bases. The CDR3 is made up of 12 amino acids. CDR3 residues: CASSSPVSGRYF. The CDR3, as DNA: TGTGCCAGCAGTTCCCCCGTAAGCGGCCGGTATTTT.

This chain uses TRBV6-5 with TRBJ1-1; D is possibly TRBD1 (6 bases). The CDR3 contains 14 residues. V was clipped by 5 bases and J by 4 bases, with 14 bases between them. Germline V gene lookup returns CDR1 MNHEY and CDR2 SVGAGI. The CDR3 bases are TGTGCCAGCAGTAACAGGGTTGGAGTCACTGAAGCTTTCTTT. Translating gives CASSNRVGVTEAFF.

This clone was observed at least ten times. The chain carries TRBV30 and TRBJ1-2, with D unresolved. V dropped 4 bases and J dropped 4 bases, with 10 bases sitting between them. Per the germline V gene, CDR1 is GTSNPN and CDR2 is SVGIG (reference sequence). The CDR3 totals 12 residues. The CDR3: CAWTELIYGYTF. CDR3 sequence (DNA): TGTGCCTGGACAGAATTGATCTATGGCTACACCTTC. The full variable domain, in which reference TRBV30 and TRBJ1-2 provide the parts outside the CDR3, is SQTIHQWPATLVQPVGSPLSLECTVEGTSNPNLYWYRQAAGRGLQLLFYSVGIGQISSEVPQNLSASRPQDRQFILSSKKLLLSDSGFYLCAWTELIYGYTFGSGTRLTVV.

The chain couples TRBV10-3 to TRBJ1-6; weak D call: TRBD1 (6 bases). Trimming shortened V by 8 bases and J by 6 bases, and 8 bases separated the two germline ends. The V gene's germline CDR1 is ENHRY and CDR2 SYGVKD. This CDR3 has 12 residues. CDR3 loop: CAIEDSNSPLHF. The DNA for the CDR3 is TGTGCCATCGAGGACAGTAATTCACCCCTCCACTTT.

The gene calls are TRBV5-1 and TRBJ1-1; 11 bases are shared with TRBD1. Trimming removed 4 bases from V and 5 bases from J; junction bases left unmatched: 7. CDR1 and CDR2 (germline): SGHRS, YFSETQ. This CDR3 has 15 residues. CDR3 amino acids: CASSNQDRGRTEAFF. The CDR3 coding sequence is TGCGCCAGCAGCAACCAGGACAGGGGGCGGACTGAAGCTTTCTTT. Supplemented by reference TRBV5-1 and TRBJ1-1, the full variable domain reads KAGVTQTPRYLIKTRGQQVTLSCSPISGHRSVSWYQQTPGQGLQFLFEYFSETQRNKGNFPGRFSGRQFSNSRSEMNVSTLELGDSALYLCASSNQDRGRTEAFFGQGTRLTVV.

V usage is TRBV7-9 and J usage is TRBJ2-3; D remains unclear. Germline CDR1 and CDR2: SEHNR and FQNEAQ (reference sequence). V lost 5 bases to trimming and J lost 3 bases, with 15 bases between them. The CDR3 length is 15 residues. The DNA of the CDR3 is TGTGCCAGCAGCACTACGGCGGAAGTGACAGATACGCAGTATTTT. It is translated as CASSTTAEVTDTQYF. The complete variable domain, with remaining parts taken from reference TRBV7-9 and TRBJ2-3, reads DTGVSQNPRHKITKRGQNVTFRCDPISEHNRLYWYRQTLGQGPEFLTYFQNEAQLEKSRLLSDRFSAERPKGSFSTLEIQRTEQGDSAMYLCASSTTAEVTDTQYFGPGTRLTVL.

The CDR3 coding sequence is TGTGCCAGCAGTCCGGACAGGGGGCATCAGCCCCAGCATTTT. Amino acids: CASSPDRGHQPQHF. The chain has TRBV2 and TRBJ1-5; TRBD1 matches at 11 bases. Trimming cost V 5 bases and J 5 bases; bases outside gene matches: 2. Germline V lookup: CDR1 SNHLY, CDR2 FYNNEI. This CDR3 is built from 14 residues.

The chain is built from TRBV7-9 and TRBJ2-3; a possible D gene is TRBD2 (6 bases). Deletions cut 5 bases from V and 1 base from J, with 13 bases between. Per germline, CDR1 SEHNR and CDR2 FQNEAQ (reference sequence). The CDR3 spans 15 residues. CDR3 amino acids: CASSTTPGGTDTQYF. The CDR3, as DNA: TGTGCCAGCAGCACCACCCCGGGGGGCACAGATACGCAGTATTTT.

In this sample, this clone turned up once. The chain joins TRBV19 to TRBJ1-6; unclear D gene. The CDR3 is 17 residues long. V was cut by 3 bases and J by 0 bases, with 12 bases left in between. In germline, CDR1 is LNHDA, CDR2 SQIVND (reference sequence). Written as DNA, the CDR3 is TGTGCCAGTAGTATGAAGACCGGGAGCTCCTATAATTCACCCCTCCACTTT. It encodes CASSMKTGSSYNSPLHF.

The chain combines TRBV30 with TRBJ2-3; 10 bases align to TRBD2. After removal of 2 bases from V and 2 bases from J, the junction contained 4 bases not matched to a gene. The CDR3 covers 15 residues. Per the germline V gene, CDR1 is GTSNPN and CDR2 is SVGIG (reference sequence). The CDR3 DNA reads TGTGCCTGGAGTAAACTAGCGGGGCTCACAGATACGCAGTATTTT. Encoded protein: CAWSKLAGLTDTQYF.

This chain connects TRBV9 to TRBJ2-3, with TRBD2 matching 7 bases. This CDR3 has 14 amino acids. The J segment lost 4 bases and the V segment lost 5 bases, leaving 7 bases of the junction unmatched. Germline assignment: CDR1 SGDLS and CDR2 YYNGEE. In nucleotides, the CDR3 is TGTGCCAGCAGTGAAACGGGGGGTCCAGATACGCAGTATTTT. Its protein is CASSETGGPDTQYF.

The J gene is TRBJ2-2, the V gene TRBV7-3, with 7 nucleotides matching TRBD1. Germline V gene data show CDR1 as SGHTA and CDR2 as FQGTGA. V lost 4 bases to trimming and J lost 0 bases; unmatched junction nucleotides: 8. This CDR3 comprises 17 residues. The CDR3 region is CASSYGPDRSNTGELFF. In DNA form, the CDR3 reads TGTGCCAGCAGCTACGGCCCGGACAGGTCGAACACCGGGGAGCTGTTTTTT.

This sequence joins TRBV4-1 and TRBJ1-1; 8 bases fit TRBD1. Trimming took 1 base from V and 11 from J; bases not matched to a gene: 9. Looked up from germline, CDR1 is MGHRA and CDR2 is YSYEKL. The CDR3 totals 14 residues. CDR3 sequence: CASSQGHRGARAFF. The CDR3 bases are TGCGCCAGCAGCCAAGGTCACAGGGGGGCGAGGGCTTTCTTT.

The chain has TRBV4-1 and TRBJ1-6; 7 nucleotides match TRBD1. This CDR3 contains 15 residues. V trimming: 3 bases; J trimming: 7 bases; junction bases outside the gene matches: 6. Germline loops: CDR1 MGHRA, CDR2 YSYEKL. The CDR3 nucleotides are TGCGCCAGCAGCCATCCGGACAGGCTAAATTCACCCCTCCACTTT. Translated: CASSHPDRLNSPLHF.

This chain uses TRBV3-1 (or the pseudogene TRBV3-2) with TRBJ2-1; 10 positions match TRBD2. This CDR3 comprises 21 residues. Germline CDR1 is LGHDT and CDR2 is YNNKEL (reference sequence). V shed 3 bases and J 2 bases; nucleotides not matched to a gene: 19. As DNA, the CDR3 is TGTGCCAGCAGCCAGAGTCTCGGGACTAGCGACCTAAGGGTGACCTACAATGAGCAGTTCTTC. It specifies CASSQSLGTSDLRVTYNEQFF.

The chain couples TRBV4-2 to TRBJ1-1, with TRBD1 matching 11 bases. This CDR3 is 14 amino acids long. The germline gives CDR1 LGHNA, CDR2 YNFKEQ. V gave up 1 base and J gave up 8 bases; unmatched junction bases: 3. CDR3: CASSQVRTGGEAFF. The DNA of the CDR3 is TGTGCCAGCAGCCAAGTACGGACAGGGGGCGAAGCTTTCTTT.

The chain combines TRBV29-1 with TRBJ2-1, with 8 bases matching TRBD2. The CDR3 has 13 residues. Per germline, CDR1 SQVTM and CDR2 ANQGSEA. J lost 8 bases, V lost 7 bases, and 10 bases had no gene match. CDR3 protein: CSAPRGGGDEQFF. The CDR3 DNA is TGCAGCGCCCCCCGGGGGGGCGGGGATGAGCAGTTCTTC.

The chain is built from TRBV7-3 and TRBJ2-1, with TRBD2 identical over 11 bases. This CDR3 is built from 15 residues. The trim removed 1 base at V and 7 bases at J, leaving 3 bases unmatched. The germline CDR1 and CDR2 sequences are SGHTA and FQGTGA. DNA for the CDR3: TGTGCCAGCAGCTTAAGGCTAGCGGGAGGAAATGAGCAGTTCTTC. Translating it yields CASSLRLAGGNEQFF.

This chain uses TRBV7-2 with TRBJ2-7; 10 bases line up with TRBD2. This CDR3 has 16 amino acids. The J segment lost 2 bases and the V segment lost 3 bases, leaving 7 bases of the junction unmatched. Germline V CDR1 and CDR2: SGHTA, FQGNSA. The CDR3 nucleotides read TGTGCCAGCAGCTTCGATGGGACTAGCGCAACCTACGAGCAGTACTTC. This translates into CASSFDGTSATYEQYF.

This chain joins TRBV18 and TRBJ2-1, with TRBD1 matching 8 bases. This CDR3 contains 19 residues. Germline V gene sequence: CDR1 KGHSH, CDR2 LQKENI. Trimming removed 6 bases from V and 1 base from J; junction bases left unmatched: 17. CDR3 region: CASSPKPGGFTNSYNEQFF. In DNA, the CDR3 is TGTGCCAGCTCCCCCAAGCCAGGGGGCTTCACTAATTCCTACAATGAGCAGTTCTTC.

The chain carries TRBV2 and TRBJ1-5; D gene uncertain. Trimming took off 7 bases at V and 4 bases at J, with 11 bases between the two ends. This CDR3 is built from 13 residues. CDR1 SNHLY and CDR2 FYNNEI come from the germline V gene. DNA of the CDR3: TGTGCCAGCATGAGAAGTATGAATCAGCCCCAGCATTTT. Protein: CASMRSMNQPQHF.

This sequence joins TRBV5-8 and TRBJ2-5; 12 bases match TRBD2. The CDR3 loop spans 14 amino acids. CDR1 and CDR2 from the germline V gene are SGHTS and YDEGEE. V lost 5 bases and J lost 7; bases outside the gene matches: 6. Here the CDR3 reads CASSYRLAGVTQYF. The CDR3 coding sequence is TGTGCCAGCAGTTACCGACTAGCGGGAGTGACCCAGTACTTC. The full variable domain, rest sourced from reference TRBV5-8 and TRBJ2-5, is EAGVTQSPTHLIKTRGQQATLRCSPISGHTSVYWYQQALGLGLQFLLWYDEGEERNRGNFPPRFSGRQFPNYSSELNVNALELEDSALYLCASSYRLAGVTQYFGPGTRLLVL.

The chain couples TRBV24-1 to TRBJ2-7; 9 bases fit TRBD1. CDR3 size: 17 residues. Germline CDR1 KGHDR, CDR2 SFDVKD. J was trimmed by 6 bases and V by 2 bases; bases with no gene match: 13. The CDR3 reads CATSDSNAGTGHREQYF. CDR3 coding DNA: TGTGCCACCAGTGATTCGAACGCCGGGACAGGGCATCGCGAGCAGTACTTC.